Below are 8 T cell receptor beta chains sequenced from a single sample in a study of blood T cell repertoires in COVID-19. Libraries were prepared by immunoSEQ multiplex PCR; TCRdb keeps only in-frame clonotypes and omits some of them. The table has 150,000 to 200,000 clones, approximately 80% seen once. Source material: PBMCs or T cells enriched from blood (not recorded which). The receptors were gathered from a man aged 40-49 years who had recovered from COVID-19.

The genes are TRBV29-1 and TRBJ1-2; tentatively, D is TRBD1 (6 bases). Germline-derived CDR1 and CDR2 are SQVTM and ANQGSEA. This CDR3 contains 13 residues. V was pared by 5 bases and J by 6 bases, with 16 bases between. CDR3: CSVLKVTGNGYTF. CDR3 DNA: TGCAGCGTTTTAAAAGTTACAGGGAATGGCTACACCTTC.

This chain joins TRBV10-1 and TRBJ2-1, with a weak D call TRBD2 (6 bases). The V and J ends lost 6 bases and 7 bases respectively, with 19 bases between them. There are 15 residues in the CDR3. Germline V CDR1 and CDR2: WNHNN, SYGVQD (reference sequence). CDR3 bases: TGCGCCAGCAGCGAGGGGAGTGCGGGATGGAATGAGCAGTTCTTC. As protein: CASSEGSAGWNEQFF.

Only one count was recorded for this clone. The V gene is TRBV19, the J gene TRBJ2-1; weak D call: TRBD2 (6 bases). The CDR3 extends over 15 amino acids. Trimming removed 1 base from V and 1 base from J, with 8 bases in between. Germline lookup yields CDR1 LNHDA and CDR2 SQIVND (reference sequence). The CDR3 sequence: CASSIGGRSYNEQFF. CDR3 in DNA: TGTGCCAGTAGTATAGGGGGGAGGTCCTACAATGAGCAGTTCTTC.

The chain employs TRBV5-1 and TRBJ2-1, with 7 positions matching TRBD1. The germline V gene encodes CDR1 SGHRS and CDR2 YFSETQ. With V trimmed by 3 bases and J by 8 bases, 11 bases remained unmatched. The CDR3 length is 15 residues. The CDR3 region is CASSWASTGYDEQFF. The CDR3 coding sequence is TGCGCCAGCAGCTGGGCATCGACAGGGTATGATGAGCAGTTCTTC.

The chain carries TRBV5-8 and TRBJ1-1, with D possibly TRBD1 on 6 matching bases. The germline V gene has CDR1 SGHTS and CDR2 YDEGEE. This CDR3 is built from 15 residues. V was pared by 7 bases and J by 4 bases, with 20 bases between. In nucleotides, the CDR3 is TGTGCCAGCCCGGGGGGTCCGGGGGCGACCACTGAAGCTTTCTTT. Its translation: CASPGGPGATTEAFF.

The chain employs TRBV9 and TRBJ2-2, with TRBD2 matching 10 bases. The germline V gene encodes CDR1 SGDLS and CDR2 YYNGEE. The CDR3 contains 18 residues. Germline trimming cut 5 bases from V and 7 bases from J; bases unmatched to any gene: 17. The CDR3 reads CASSPRRGSGRGNGELFF. DNA of the CDR3: TGTGCCAGCAGTCCCCGCAGGGGGAGCGGGAGGGGAAACGGGGAGCTGTTTTTT.

This chain joins TRBV4-3 and TRBJ2-3; 10 bases are shared with TRBD2. The V gene end was trimmed by 2 bases and the J gene end by 4 bases; junction bases not matched to a gene: 9. The CDR3 covers 17 residues. CDR1 is LGHNA and CDR2 is YSLEER in the germline V gene. The DNA of the CDR3 is TGCGCCAGCAGCCAAAGTGCTAGCGGGAGAATACCAGATACGCAGTATTTT. It encodes CASSQSASGRIPDTQYF.

The V gene is TRBV9, the J gene TRBJ2-2; TRBD1 matches at 7 bases. Germline V lookup: CDR1 SGDLS, CDR2 YYNGEE. After removal of 2 bases from V and 0 bases from J, the junction contained 4 bases not matched to a gene. The CDR3 is 16 residues long. The CDR3 DNA sequence: TGTGCCAGCAGCGTTACAGGGGCCACGAACACCGGGGAGCTGTTTTTT. This encodes CASSVTGATNTGELFF.